This T cell receptor beta chain was documented in a study of T cell responses to AZD1222 COVID-19 vaccine. Libraries were prepared by immunoSEQ multiplex PCR; TCRdb keeps only in-frame clonotypes and omits some of them. The table shows 140,000 to 150,000 clones, with roughly nine tenths occurring only once. Specimen: peripheral blood, collected on day 0 of AZD1222 vaccination. The TCR was taken from an adult in good health.

The CDR3 DNA is TGTGCCAGCAGCTTACGACAGGGGAGTCAGCCCCAGCATTTT. Its translation is CASSLRQGSQPQHF. The rearrangement links TRBV3-1 (or the pseudogene TRBV3-2) to TRBJ1-5; 8 bases align to TRBD1. V lost 5 bases to trimming and J lost 6 bases; unmatched junction nucleotides: 6. Germline lookup yields CDR1 LGHDT and CDR2 YNNKEL (reference sequence). This CDR3 region has 14 residues.